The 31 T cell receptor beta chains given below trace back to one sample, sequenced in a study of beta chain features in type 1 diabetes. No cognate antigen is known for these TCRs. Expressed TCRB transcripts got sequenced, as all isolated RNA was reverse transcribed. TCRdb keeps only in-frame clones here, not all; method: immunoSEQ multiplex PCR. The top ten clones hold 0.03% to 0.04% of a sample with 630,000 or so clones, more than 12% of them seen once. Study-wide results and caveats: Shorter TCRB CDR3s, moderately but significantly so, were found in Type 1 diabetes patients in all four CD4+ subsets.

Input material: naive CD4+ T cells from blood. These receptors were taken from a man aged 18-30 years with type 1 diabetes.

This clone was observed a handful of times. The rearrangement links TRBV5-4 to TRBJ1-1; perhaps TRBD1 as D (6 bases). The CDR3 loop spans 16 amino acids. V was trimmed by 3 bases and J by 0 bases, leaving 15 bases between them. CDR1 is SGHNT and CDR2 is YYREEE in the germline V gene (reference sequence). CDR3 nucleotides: TGTGCCAGCAGCTCAGGACAGCCTCTACTGAACACTGAAGCTTTCTTT. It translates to CASSSGQPLLNTEAFF.

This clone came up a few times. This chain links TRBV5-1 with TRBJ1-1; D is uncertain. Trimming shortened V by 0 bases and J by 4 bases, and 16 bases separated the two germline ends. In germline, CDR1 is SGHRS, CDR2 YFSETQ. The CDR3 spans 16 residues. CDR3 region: CASSLERLLGSTEAFF. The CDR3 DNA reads TGCGCCAGCAGCTTGGAGAGGCTCTTGGGAAGCACTGAAGCTTTCTTT.

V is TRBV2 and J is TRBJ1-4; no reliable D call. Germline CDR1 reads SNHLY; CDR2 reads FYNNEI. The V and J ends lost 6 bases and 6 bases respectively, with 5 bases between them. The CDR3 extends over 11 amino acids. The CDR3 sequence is CASRQYEKLFF. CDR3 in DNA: TGTGCCAGCAGACAGTATGAAAAACTGTTTTTT.

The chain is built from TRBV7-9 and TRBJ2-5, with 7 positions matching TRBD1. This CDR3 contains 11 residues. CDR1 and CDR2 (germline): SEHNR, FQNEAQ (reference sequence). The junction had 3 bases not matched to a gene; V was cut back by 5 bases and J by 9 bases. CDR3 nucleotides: TGTGCCAGCAGCCTACAGGGGTCCCAGTACTTC. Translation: CASSLQGSQYF.

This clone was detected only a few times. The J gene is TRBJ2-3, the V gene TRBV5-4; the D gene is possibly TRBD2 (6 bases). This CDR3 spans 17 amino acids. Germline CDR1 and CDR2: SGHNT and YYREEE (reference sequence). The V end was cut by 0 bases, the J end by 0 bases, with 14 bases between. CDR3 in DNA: TGTGCCAGCAGCTTGGATTGGGCGGGAACTAGCACAGATACGCAGTATTTT. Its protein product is CASSLDWAGTSTDTQYF.

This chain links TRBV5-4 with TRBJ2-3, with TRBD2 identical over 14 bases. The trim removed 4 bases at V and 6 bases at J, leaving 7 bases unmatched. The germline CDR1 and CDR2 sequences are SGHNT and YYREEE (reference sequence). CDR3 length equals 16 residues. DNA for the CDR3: TGTGCCAGCAGCCCGGGGACTAGCGGGAGAGCGGATACGCAGTATTTT. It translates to CASSPGTSGRADTQYF.

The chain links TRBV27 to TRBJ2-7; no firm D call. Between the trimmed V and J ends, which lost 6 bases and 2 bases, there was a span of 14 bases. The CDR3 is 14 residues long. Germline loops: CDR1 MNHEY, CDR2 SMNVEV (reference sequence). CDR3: CASSRAEFPYEQYF. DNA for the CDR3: TGTGCCAGCAGCCGGGCGGAATTCCCCTACGAGCAGTACTTC.

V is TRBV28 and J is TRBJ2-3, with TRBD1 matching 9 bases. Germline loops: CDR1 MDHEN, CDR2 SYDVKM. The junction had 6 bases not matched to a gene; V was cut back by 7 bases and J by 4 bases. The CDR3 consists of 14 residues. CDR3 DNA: TGTGCCAGCACTCCGGGACAGGGCCCAGATACGCAGTATTTT. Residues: CASTPGQGPDTQYF.

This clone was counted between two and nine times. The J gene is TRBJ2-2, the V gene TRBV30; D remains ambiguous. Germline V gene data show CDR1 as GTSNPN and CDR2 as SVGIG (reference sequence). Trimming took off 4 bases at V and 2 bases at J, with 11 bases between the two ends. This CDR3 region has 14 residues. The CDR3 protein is CAWTAAVNTGELFF. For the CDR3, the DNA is TGTGCCTGGACGGCAGCCGTAAACACCGGGGAGCTGTTTTTT.

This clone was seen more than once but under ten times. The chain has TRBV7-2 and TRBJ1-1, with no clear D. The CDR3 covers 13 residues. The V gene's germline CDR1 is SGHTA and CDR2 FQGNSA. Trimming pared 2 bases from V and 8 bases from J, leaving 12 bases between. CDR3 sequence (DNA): TGTGCCAGCAGCTTAATGCCGGCTCAGGAAGCTTTCTTT. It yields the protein CASSLMPAQEAFF.

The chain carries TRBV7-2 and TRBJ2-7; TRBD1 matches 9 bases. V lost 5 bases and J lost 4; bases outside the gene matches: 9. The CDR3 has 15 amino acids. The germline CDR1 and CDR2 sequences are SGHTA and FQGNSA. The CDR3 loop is CASSPDFGTGYEQYF. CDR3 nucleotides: TGTGCCAGCAGCCCAGATTTCGGGACAGGGTACGAGCAGTACTTC. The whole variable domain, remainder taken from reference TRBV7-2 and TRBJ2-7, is GAGVSQSPSNKVTEKGKDVELRCDPISGHTALYWYRQSLGQGLEFLIYFQGNSAPDKSGLPSDRFSAERTGGSVSTLTIQRTQQEDSAVYLCASSPDFGTGYEQYFGPGTRLTVT.

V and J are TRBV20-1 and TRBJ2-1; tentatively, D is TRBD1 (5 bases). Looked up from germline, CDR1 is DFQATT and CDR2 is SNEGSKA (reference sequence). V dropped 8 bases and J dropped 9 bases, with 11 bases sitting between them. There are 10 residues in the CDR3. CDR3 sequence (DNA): TGCAGTCTCAGGGTTGTTGAGCAGTTCTTC. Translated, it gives CSLRVVEQFF.

The CDR3 DNA is TGTGCCAGCAGCCGAGGCAGTATTACCGGGGAGCTGTTTTTT. Its translation is CASSRGSITGELFF. This chain links TRBV11-3 with TRBJ2-2; D gene ambiguous. Germline CDR1 and CDR2: SGHNT and YENEEA. The CDR3 loop spans 14 amino acids. Trimming took off 5 bases at V and 5 bases at J, with 12 bases between the two ends.

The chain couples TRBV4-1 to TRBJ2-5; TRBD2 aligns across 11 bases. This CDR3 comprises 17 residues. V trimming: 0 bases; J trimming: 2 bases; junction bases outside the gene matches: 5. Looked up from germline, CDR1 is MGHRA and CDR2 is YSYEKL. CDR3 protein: CASSQELASGGQETQYF. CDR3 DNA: TGCGCCAGCAGCCAAGAATTGGCTAGCGGGGGGCAAGAGACCCAGTACTTC.

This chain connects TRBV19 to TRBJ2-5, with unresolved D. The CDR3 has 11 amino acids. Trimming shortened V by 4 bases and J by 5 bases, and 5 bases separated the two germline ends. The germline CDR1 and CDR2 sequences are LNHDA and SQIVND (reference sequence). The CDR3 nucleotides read TGTGCCAGTAGTAATTGGGAGACCCAGTACTTC. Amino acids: CASSNWETQYF.

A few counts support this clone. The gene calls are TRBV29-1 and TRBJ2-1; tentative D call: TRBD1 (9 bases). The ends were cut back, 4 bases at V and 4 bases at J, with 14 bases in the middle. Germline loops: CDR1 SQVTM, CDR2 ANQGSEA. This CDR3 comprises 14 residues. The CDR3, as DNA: TGCAGCGTTGGTAGCGGGACAGGGTACAATGAGCAGTTCTTC. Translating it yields CSVGSGTGYNEQFF.

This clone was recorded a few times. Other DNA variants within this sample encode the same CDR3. In nucleotides, the CDR3 is TGCGCCAGCAGCTGGGACAGGACCAACACCGGGGAGCTGTTTTTT. It specifies CASSWDRTNTGELFF. V gene TRBV5-1 combines with J gene TRBJ2-2; 8 positions agree with TRBD1. V shed 3 bases, J shed 2 bases, and the junction held 3 bases outside the gene matches. CDR3 size: 15 residues. The germline V gene has CDR1 SGHRS and CDR2 YFSETQ.

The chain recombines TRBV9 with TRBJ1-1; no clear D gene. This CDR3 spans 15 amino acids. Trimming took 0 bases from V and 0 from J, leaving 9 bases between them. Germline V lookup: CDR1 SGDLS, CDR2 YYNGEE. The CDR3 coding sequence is TGTGCCAGCAGCGTAGGGGTAGACTTGAACACTGAAGCTTTCTTT. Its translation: CASSVGVDLNTEAFF. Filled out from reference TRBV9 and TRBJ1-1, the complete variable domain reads DSGVTQTPKHLITATGQRVTLRCSPRSGDLSVYWYQQSLDQGLQFLIQYYNGEERAKGNILERFSAQQFPDLHSELNLSSLELGDSALYFCASSVGVDLNTEAFFGQGTRLTVV.

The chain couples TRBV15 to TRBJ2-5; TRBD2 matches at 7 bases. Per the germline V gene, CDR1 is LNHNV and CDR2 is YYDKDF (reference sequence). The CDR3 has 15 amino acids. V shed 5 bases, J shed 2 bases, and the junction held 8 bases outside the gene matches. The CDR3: CATSPRGRAQETQYF. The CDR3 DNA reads TGTGCCACCAGCCCACGAGGGAGGGCTCAAGAGACCCAGTACTTC.

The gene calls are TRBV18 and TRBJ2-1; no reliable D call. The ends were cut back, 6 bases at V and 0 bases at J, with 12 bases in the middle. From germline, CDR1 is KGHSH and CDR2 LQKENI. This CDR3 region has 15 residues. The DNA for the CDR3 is TGTGCCAGCTCTGAGGCATCGAGCTCCTACAATGAGCAGTTCTTC. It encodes CASSEASSSYNEQFF.

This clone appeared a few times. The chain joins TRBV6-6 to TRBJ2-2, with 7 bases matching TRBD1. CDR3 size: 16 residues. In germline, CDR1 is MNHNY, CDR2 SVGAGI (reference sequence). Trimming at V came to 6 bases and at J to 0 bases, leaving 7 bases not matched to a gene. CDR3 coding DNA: TGTGCCAGCAGCTCGTTGGGACAGCCGAACACCGGGGAGCTGTTTTTT. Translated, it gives CASSSLGQPNTGELFF.

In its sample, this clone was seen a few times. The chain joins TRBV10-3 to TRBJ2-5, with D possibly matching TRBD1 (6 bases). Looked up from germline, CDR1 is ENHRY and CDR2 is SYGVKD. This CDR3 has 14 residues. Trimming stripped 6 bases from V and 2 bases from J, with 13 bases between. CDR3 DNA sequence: TGTGCCATCAGCCAGGGGCTTACTCAAGAGACCCAGTACTTC. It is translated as CAISQGLTQETQYF.

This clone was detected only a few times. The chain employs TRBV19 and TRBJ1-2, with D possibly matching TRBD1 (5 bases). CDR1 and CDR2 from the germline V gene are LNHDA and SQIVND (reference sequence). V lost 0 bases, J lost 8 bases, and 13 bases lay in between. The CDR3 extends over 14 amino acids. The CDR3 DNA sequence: TGTGCCAGTAGTATAGATAAGGGGACGGACGGCTACACCTTC. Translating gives CASSIDKGTDGYTF.

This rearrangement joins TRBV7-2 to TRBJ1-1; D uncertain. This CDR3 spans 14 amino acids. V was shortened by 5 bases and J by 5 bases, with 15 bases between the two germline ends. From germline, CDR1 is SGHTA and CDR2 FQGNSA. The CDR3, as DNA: TGTGCCAGCAGCCCTACGGCGGGTTGGACTGAAGCTTTCTTT. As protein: CASSPTAGWTEAFF.

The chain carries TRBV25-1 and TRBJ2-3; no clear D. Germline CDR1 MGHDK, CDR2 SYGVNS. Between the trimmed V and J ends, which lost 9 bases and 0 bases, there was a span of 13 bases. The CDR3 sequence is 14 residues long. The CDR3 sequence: CARTCGVSTDTQYF. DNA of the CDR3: TGTGCCAGGACATGTGGGGTTAGCACAGATACGCAGTATTTT.

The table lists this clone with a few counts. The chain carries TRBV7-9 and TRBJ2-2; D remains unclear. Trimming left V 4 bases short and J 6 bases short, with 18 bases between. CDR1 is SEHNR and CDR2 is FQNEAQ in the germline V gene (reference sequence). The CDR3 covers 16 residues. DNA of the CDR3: TGTGCCAGCAGCTACTTTCTATCAAACCCCCCCGGGGAGCTGTTTTTT. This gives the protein CASSYFLSNPPGELFF.

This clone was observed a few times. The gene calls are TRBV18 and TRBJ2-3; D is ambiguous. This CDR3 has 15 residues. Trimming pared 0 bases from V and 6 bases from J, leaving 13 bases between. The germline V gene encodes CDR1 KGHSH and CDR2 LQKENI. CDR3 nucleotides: TGTGCCAGCTCACCACCGGTCCGCGCTGGGGATACGCAGTATTTT. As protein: CASSPPVRAGDTQYF.

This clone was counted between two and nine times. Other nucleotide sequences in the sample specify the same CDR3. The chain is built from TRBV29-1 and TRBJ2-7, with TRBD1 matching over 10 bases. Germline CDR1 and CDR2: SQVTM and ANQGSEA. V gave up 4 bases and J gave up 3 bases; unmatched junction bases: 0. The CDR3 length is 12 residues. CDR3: CSVGDRGYEQYF. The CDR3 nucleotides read TGCAGCGTTGGGGACAGGGGCTACGAGCAGTACTTC.

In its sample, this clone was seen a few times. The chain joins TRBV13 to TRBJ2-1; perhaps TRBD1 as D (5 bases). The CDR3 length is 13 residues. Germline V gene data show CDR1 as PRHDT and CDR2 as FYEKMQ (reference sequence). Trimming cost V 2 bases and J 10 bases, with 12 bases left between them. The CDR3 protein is CASSLWGGVEQFF. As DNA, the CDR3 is TGTGCCAGCAGCTTATGGGGCGGTGTCGAGCAGTTCTTC. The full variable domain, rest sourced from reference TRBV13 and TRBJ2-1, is AAGVIQSPRHLIKEKRETATLKCYPIPRHDTVYWYQQGPGQDPQFLISFYEKMQSDKGSIPDRFSAQQFSDYHSELNMSSLELGDSALYFCASSLWGGVEQFFGPGTRLTVL.

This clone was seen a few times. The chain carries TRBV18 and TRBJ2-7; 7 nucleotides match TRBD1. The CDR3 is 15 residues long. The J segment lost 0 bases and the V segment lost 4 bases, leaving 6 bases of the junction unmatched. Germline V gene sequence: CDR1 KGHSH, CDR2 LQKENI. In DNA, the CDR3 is TGTGCCAGCTCACGACGGACAGGTAGCTCCTACGAGCAGTACTTC. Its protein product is CASSRRTGSSYEQYF.

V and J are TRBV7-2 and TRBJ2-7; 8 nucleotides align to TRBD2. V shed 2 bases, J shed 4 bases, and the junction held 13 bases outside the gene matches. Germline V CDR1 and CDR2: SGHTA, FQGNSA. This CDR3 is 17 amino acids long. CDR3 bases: TGTGCCAGCAGCTTATCCTCTAGCGGGTCGGTTTGGTACGAGCAGTACTTC. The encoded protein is CASSLSSSGSVWYEQYF. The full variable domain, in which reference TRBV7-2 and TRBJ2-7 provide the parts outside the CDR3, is GAGVSQSPSNKVTEKGKDVELRCDPISGHTALYWYRQSLGQGLEFLIYFQGNSAPDKSGLPSDRFSAERTGGSVSTLTIQRTQQEDSAVYLCASSLSSSGSVWYEQYFGPGTRLTVT.